These T cell receptor beta chains were read from a single sample in a study of CXCR3-negative and CXCR3-positive naive CD8 T cells. TCRdb re-called the 5' RACE reads and shows each CDR3 protein once, DNA omitted. Its clone listing holds over 45,000 distinct CDR3 sequences. Sequencing was done on a sample of naive CXCR3- CD8+ T cells from blood. The receptor source for this set is a human donor in good health. Some clones in this sample may be carry-over from other donors' samples. Both conserved end residues are part of each CDR3. Size is stated for part of the rows, as once, few or many counts, or as a class when the clone is expanded.

cdr3_aa | clone_size | j_call | v_call
CASGQGSGELFF | - | TRBJ2-2 | TRBV19
CASSGGFIEVARELFF | - | TRBJ2-2 | TRBV2
CASSHASTSGGFTDTQYF | - | TRBJ2-3 | TRBV7-6
CASTPREDWSGYGYTF | - | TRBJ1-2 | TRBV6-5
CASSSDRVVDGYTF | - | TRBJ1-2 | TRBV27
CASSEGARTEAFF | - | TRBJ1-1 | TRBV9
CASSPQGWDTGELLF | - | TRBJ2-2 | TRBV6-2/TRBV6-3
CASSLRQGQSGATNEKLFF | - | TRBJ1-4 | TRBV28
CSVEGLAGLEQFF | - | TRBJ2-1 | TRBV29-1
CASSLKTTTDTQYF | - | TRBJ2-3 | TRBV5-6
CASSYQPSLGSYEQYF | - | TRBJ2-7 | TRBV6-2/TRBV6-3
CASSPRLAGEYNEQFF | - | TRBJ2-1 | TRBV14
CASSTRQTSTGELFF | - | TRBJ2-2 | TRBV9
CASSLAIGSDTQYF | - | TRBJ2-3 | TRBV28
CSVGEPGRSTDTQYF | - | TRBJ2-3 | TRBV29-1
CASSSTSGPYNEQFF | - | TRBJ2-1 | TRBV12-3/TRBV12-4
CASSHSGIEETQYF | - | TRBJ2-5 | TRBV4-1
CSARAAPRRDEAFF | - | TRBJ1-1 | TRBV20-1
CASSIANMNTEAFF | - | TRBJ1-1 | TRBV19
CSARTGGSNQPQHF | - | TRBJ1-5 | TRBV29-1
CASSSTRIPYNEQFF | - | TRBJ2-1 | TRBV6-6
CASSQEYRANYEQYF | - | TRBJ2-7 | TRBV4-3
CASSLAGAGLNEQFF | - | TRBJ2-1 | TRBV12-3/TRBV12-4
CATQTGGPTEAFF | - | TRBJ1-1 | TRBV19
CASSNQGLKNTDTQCF | - | TRBJ2-3 | TRBV7-8
CASSLRPGNTEAFF | - | TRBJ1-1 | TRBV14
CASSHEGLYNEQFF | medium-sized | TRBJ2-1 | TRBV11-3
CASRDQYNEQFF | - | TRBJ2-1 | TRBV2
CASRTGNTGELFF | - | TRBJ2-2 | TRBV28
CSVEDLLKTEAFF | - | TRBJ1-1 | TRBV29-1
CASSQFSGDAGRETQYF | - | TRBJ2-5 | TRBV4-3
CASSVPGRPNEKLFF | - | TRBJ1-4 | TRBV25-1
CATSDLNGGPLDNEQFF | - | TRBJ2-1 | TRBV24-1
CSARGQGALDTQYF | - | TRBJ2-3 | TRBV20-1
CASSFFGLAGEQETQYF | - | TRBJ2-5 | TRBV7-2
CASSLSLDGNTEAFF | - | TRBJ1-1 | TRBV7-3
CASSPGQNTEAFF | - | TRBJ1-1 | TRBV7-6
CASSPSVPEAFF | - | TRBJ1-1 | TRBV7-9
CASSSGLAYNEQFF | - | TRBJ2-1 | TRBV7-9
CASSKNRKTGGKNGYTF | - | TRBJ1-2 | TRBV21-1
CASGLGENTEAFF | - | TRBJ1-1 | TRBV7-3
CASSLDPGQNSYNEQFF | medium-sized | TRBJ2-1 | TRBV7-7
CASLLTGLMNTEAFF | - | TRBJ1-1 | TRBV6-6
CASTGGASTDTQYF | - | TRBJ2-3 | TRBV6-2/TRBV6-3
CSVPGQGGGYTF | - | TRBJ1-2 | TRBV29-1
CASSLAIGPGHNQPQHF | - | TRBJ1-5 | TRBV7-8
CAELQVSYGYTF | - | TRBJ1-2 | TRBV2
CSVGSARGGNQPQHF | - | TRBJ1-5 | TRBV29-1
CASSELGTGMDEQYF | - | TRBJ2-7 | TRBV25-1
CASSLDGGRPYEQYF | - | TRBJ2-7 | TRBV5-1
CASSQAFPGQQNTEAFF | - | TRBJ1-1 | TRBV3-1
CSARSGGPIYNEQFF | - | TRBJ2-1 | TRBV20-1
CASSPLGTRSTDTQYF | - | TRBJ2-3 | TRBV28
CASTETSGGSSYNEQFF | - | TRBJ2-1 | TRBV28
CASSFFSGGHYNEQFF | - | TRBJ2-1 | TRBV7-9